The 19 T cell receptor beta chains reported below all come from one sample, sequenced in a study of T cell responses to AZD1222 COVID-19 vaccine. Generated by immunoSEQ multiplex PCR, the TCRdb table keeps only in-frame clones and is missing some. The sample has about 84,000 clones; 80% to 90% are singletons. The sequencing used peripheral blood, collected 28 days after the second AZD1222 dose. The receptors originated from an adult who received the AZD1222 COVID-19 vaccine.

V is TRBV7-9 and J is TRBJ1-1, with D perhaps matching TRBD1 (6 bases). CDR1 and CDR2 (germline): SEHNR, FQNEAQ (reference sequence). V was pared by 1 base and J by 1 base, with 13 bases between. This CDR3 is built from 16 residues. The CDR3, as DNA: TGTGCCAGCAGCTTAGGAGTGACAGGAAAGAACACTGAAGCTTTCTTT. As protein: CASSLGVTGKNTEAFF.

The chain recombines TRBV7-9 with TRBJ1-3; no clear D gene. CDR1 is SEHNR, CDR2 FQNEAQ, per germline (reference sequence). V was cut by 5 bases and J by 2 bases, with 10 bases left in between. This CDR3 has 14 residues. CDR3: CASSPPMAGNTIYF. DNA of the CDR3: TGTGCCAGCAGCCCGCCCATGGCTGGAAACACCATATATTTT.

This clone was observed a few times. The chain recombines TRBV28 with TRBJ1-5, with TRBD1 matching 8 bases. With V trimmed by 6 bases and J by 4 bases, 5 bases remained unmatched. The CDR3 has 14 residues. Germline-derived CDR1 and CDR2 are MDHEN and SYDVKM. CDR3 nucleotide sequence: TGTGCCAGCAGCTTCACAGGGGGTAATCAGCCCCAGCATTTT. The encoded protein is CASSFTGGNQPQHF. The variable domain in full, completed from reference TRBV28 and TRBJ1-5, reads DVKVTQSSRYLVKRTGEKVFLECVQDMDHENMFWYRQDPGLGLRLIYFSYDVKMKEKGDIPEGYSVSREKKERFSLILESASTNQTSMYLCASSFTGGNQPQHFGDGTRLSIL.

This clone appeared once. The CDR3 DNA reads as TGTGCCAGCAGTTACTCGAAGAGCACTGAAGCTTTCTTT. It specifies CASSYSKSTEAFF. This rearrangement joins TRBV6-5 to TRBJ1-1; D not certain. This CDR3 is 13 amino acids long. Trimming took off 0 bases at V and 4 bases at J, with 6 bases between the two ends. The germline V gene has CDR1 MNHEY and CDR2 SVGAGI.

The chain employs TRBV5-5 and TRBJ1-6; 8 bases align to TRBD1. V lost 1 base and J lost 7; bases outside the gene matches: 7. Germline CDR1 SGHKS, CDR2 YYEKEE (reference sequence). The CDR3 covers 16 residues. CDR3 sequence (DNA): TGTGCCAGCAGCTTGCTGCGGACAGGGAAGAATTCACCCCTCCACTTT. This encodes CASSLLRTGKNSPLHF.

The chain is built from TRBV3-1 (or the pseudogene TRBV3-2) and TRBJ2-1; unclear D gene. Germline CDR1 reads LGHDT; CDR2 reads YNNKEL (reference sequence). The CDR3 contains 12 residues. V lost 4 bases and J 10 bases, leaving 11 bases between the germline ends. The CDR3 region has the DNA TGTGCCAGCAGCCCCTCGGAACGGGAGCAGTTCTTC. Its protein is CASSPSEREQFF.

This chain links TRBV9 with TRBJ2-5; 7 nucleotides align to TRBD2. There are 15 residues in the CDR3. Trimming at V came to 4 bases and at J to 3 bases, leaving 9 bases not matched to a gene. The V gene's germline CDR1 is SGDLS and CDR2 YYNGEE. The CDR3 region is CASSLPGTNKETQYF. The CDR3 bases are TGTGCCAGCAGCCTCCCCGGGACTAACAAAGAGACCCAGTACTTC.

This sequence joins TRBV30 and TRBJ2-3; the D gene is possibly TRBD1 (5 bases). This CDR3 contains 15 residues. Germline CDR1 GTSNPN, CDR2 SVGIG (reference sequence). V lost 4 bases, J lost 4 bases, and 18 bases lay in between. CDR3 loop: CAWNPRQGRPDTQYF. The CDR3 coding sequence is TGTGCCTGGAACCCCCGGCAGGGCCGGCCAGATACGCAGTATTTT.

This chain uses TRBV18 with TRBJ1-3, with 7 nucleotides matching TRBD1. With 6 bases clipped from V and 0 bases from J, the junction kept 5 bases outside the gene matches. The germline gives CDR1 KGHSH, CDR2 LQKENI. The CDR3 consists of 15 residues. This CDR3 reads CASSSDRVSGNTIYF. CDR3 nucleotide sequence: TGTGCCAGCTCGTCCGACAGGGTCTCTGGAAACACCATATATTTT.

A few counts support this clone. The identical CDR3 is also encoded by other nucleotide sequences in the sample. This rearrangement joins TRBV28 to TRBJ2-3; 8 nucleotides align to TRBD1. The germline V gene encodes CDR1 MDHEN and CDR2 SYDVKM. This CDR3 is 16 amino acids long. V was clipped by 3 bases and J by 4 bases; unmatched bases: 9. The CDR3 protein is CASSFGQGGSADTQYF. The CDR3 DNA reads TGTGCCAGCAGTTTCGGACAGGGAGGTTCCGCAGATACGCAGTATTTT.

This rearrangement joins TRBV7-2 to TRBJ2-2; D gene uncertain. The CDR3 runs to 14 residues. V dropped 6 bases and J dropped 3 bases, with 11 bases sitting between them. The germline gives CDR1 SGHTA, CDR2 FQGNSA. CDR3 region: CASRDPSDTGELFF. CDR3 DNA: TGTGCCAGCAGGGACCCGTCGGACACCGGGGAGCTGTTTTTT. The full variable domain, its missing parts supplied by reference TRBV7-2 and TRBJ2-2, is GAGVSQSPSNKVTEKGKDVELRCDPISGHTALYWYRQSLGQGLEFLIYFQGNSAPDKSGLPSDRFSAERTGGSVSTLTIQRTQQEDSAVYLCASRDPSDTGELFFGEGSRLTVL.

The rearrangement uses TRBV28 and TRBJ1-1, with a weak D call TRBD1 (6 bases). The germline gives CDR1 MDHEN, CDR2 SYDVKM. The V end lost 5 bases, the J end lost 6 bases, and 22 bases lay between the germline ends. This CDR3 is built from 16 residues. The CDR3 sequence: CASSAGGAGGTAEAFF. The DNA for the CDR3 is TGTGCCAGCAGTGCGGGGGGCGCTGGGGGAACAGCTGAAGCTTTCTTT.

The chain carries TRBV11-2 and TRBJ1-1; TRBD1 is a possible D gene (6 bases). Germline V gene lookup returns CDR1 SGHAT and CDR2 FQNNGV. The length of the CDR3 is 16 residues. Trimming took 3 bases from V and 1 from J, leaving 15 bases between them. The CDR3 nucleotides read TGTGCCAGCAGCTTCAGAGGACAGCCGTCGAACACTGAAGCTTTCTTT. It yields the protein CASSFRGQPSNTEAFF.

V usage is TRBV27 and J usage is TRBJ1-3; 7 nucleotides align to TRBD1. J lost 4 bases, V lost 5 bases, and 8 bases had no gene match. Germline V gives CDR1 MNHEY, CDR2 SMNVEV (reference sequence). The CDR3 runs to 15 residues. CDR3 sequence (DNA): TGTGCCAGCAGTCCTGACAGGGCGGGGGGAAACACCATATATTTT. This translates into CASSPDRAGGNTIYF.

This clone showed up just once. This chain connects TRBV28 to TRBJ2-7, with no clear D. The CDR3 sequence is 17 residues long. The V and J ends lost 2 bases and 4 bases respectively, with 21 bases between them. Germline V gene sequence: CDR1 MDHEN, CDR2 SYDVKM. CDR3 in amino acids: CASSLPTRPPDGYEQYF. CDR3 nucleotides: TGTGCCAGCAGTTTACCAACCCGTCCCCCCGATGGTTACGAGCAGTACTTC.

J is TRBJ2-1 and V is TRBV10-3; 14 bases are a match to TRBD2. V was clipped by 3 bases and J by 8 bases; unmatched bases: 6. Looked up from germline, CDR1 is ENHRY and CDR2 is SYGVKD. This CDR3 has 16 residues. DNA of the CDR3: TGTGCCATCAGTGACCCGGGACTAGCGGGAGCGGATGAGCAGTTCTTC. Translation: CAISDPGLAGADEQFF.

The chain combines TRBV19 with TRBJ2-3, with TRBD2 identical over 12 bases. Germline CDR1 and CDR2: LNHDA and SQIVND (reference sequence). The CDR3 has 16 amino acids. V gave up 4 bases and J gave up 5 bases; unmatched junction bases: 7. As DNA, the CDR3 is TGTGCCAGTAGTACGCGGACTAGCGGGGCGGTAGATACGCAGTATTTT. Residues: CASSTRTSGAVDTQYF.

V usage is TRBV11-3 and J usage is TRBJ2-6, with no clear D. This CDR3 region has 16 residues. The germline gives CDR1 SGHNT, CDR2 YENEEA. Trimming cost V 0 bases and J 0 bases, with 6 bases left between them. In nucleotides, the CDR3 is TGTGCCAGCAGCTTAGACTCAGGCTCTGGGGCCAACGTCCTGACTTTC. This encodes CASSLDSGSGANVLTF.

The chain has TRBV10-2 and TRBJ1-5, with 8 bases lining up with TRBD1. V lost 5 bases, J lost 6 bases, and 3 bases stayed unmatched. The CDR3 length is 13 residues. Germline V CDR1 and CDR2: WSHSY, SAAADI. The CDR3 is CASSKDRGQPQHF. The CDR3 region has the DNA TGCGCCAGCAGTAAAGACAGGGGTCAGCCCCAGCATTTT.